Listed here is a single T cell receptor (beta chain). Its antigen is unknown. In germline, CDR1 is DFQATT, CDR2 SNEGSKA (reference sequence). Trimming took 6 bases from V and 7 from J, leaving 18 bases between them. CDR3 length: 14 amino acids. RNA transcripts provided the source from which TCR beta CDR3 regions were amplified. HTBI primers were the set used in a first-round RT-PCR of the TCR CDR3. TCRdb redid the calling of the multiplex PCR reads with MiXCR, one entry per CDR3 protein. This table has over 700,000 distinct CDR3 sequences, approximately 40% appearing once. The data are from a study of T cells in Graves' hyperthyroidism and ophthalmopathy. For the study at large: Peripheral blood was acquired at first diagnosis, ahead of any therapy whatsoever.

Study-level points and caveats: Also found in blood were most expanded thyroid clonotypes above 0.001.

The study enrolled patients aged 18 to 65 with newly diagnosed hyperthyroidism of under 2 months' duration. Lactation, pregnancy, other autoimmune disease or uncontrolled infection excluded patients. Sequencing was done on a sample of blood. The sequence derives from a man in his late teens or twenties with Graves' hyperthyroidism. V and J are TRBV20-1 and TRBJ1-4; perhaps TRBD1 as D (5 bases). CDR3 sequence: CSAPVVLGGEKLFF. In DNA form, the CDR3 reads TGCAGTGCCCCGGTGGTGCTGGGGGGTGAAAAACTGTTTTTT.